This T cell receptor beta chain was documented in a study of T cell responses to AZD1222 COVID-19 vaccine. As for the study in general: Second-dose groups at about 4 or about 12 weeks were pooled.

Data came from immunoSEQ multiplex PCR; TCRdb stores just in-frame clones and leaves some out. The data show roughly 150,000 clones, with around 90% seen just once and 1.4% held by the top ten. This clone has just one count. The CDR3 runs 15 residues. J lost 0 bases, V lost 10 bases, and 9 bases had no gene match. Germline assignment: CDR1 KGHDR and CDR2 SFDVKD. The sequencing used peripheral blood, collected on day 0 of AZD1222 vaccination. The source of this sequence is an adult in good health. The chain has TRBV24-1 and TRBJ2-5, with 8 bases aligning to TRBD1. The DNA for the CDR3 is TGTGCCACTTCAGGGGGCTCTGTCTACCAAGAGACCCAGTACTTC. The encoded protein is CATSGGSVYQETQYF.